Each of the 26 T cell receptor beta chains below was sequenced from the same sample in a study of blood T cells in healthy people across ages. The authors ran a second PCR of roughly 6 to 12 cycles using a sample-barcoded 5' primer and a J-beta primer mix. Each CDR3 protein is one row after TCRdb ran MiXCR on the 5' RACE reads. The table includes 1,500,000 or so distinct CDR3 sequences, approximately 43% detected once. Sequencing input: blood. These TCRs come from a woman aged 18-29 years in good health.

This clonotype has only a few counts. The chain recombines TRBV14 with TRBJ2-1; 8 nucleotides agree with TRBD2. Germline trimming cut 2 bases from V and 2 bases from J; bases unmatched to any gene: 5. The germline CDR1 and CDR2 sequences are SGHDN and FVKESK. The CDR3 length is 16 residues. As DNA, the CDR3 is TGTGCCAGCAGCCAATCGTGGCGGGAGGCCTACAATGAGCAGTTCTTC. Its translation: CASSQSWREAYNEQFF.

The chain carries TRBV28 and TRBJ1-5; no clear D gene. Germline assignment: CDR1 MDHEN and CDR2 SYDVKM. CDR3 length equals 14 residues. Trimming shortened V by 2 bases and J by 5 bases, and 10 bases separated the two germline ends. CDR3 amino acids: CASSLPQFHQPQHF. As DNA, the CDR3 is TGTGCCAGCAGTTTACCCCAGTTTCATCAGCCCCAGCATTTT.

The chain has TRBV7-9 and TRBJ1-2, with no clear D. The germline V gene encodes CDR1 SEHNR and CDR2 FQNEAQ (reference sequence). The CDR3 sequence is 14 residues long. V dropped 3 bases and J dropped 0 bases, with 8 bases sitting between them. CDR3: CASSFAVANYGYTF. Written as DNA, the CDR3 is TGTGCCAGCAGCTTTGCCGTTGCTAACTATGGCTACACCTTC.

This chain joins TRBV28 and TRBJ1-5; D possibly corresponds to TRBD1 (5 bases). V lost 8 bases and J 3 bases, leaving 8 bases between the germline ends. This CDR3 region has 12 residues. Germline V gene data show CDR1 as MDHEN and CDR2 as SYDVKM. The CDR3 spells CASLGVNQPQHF. The DNA of the CDR3 is TGTGCCAGCTTGGGGGTCAATCAGCCCCAGCATTTT.

This clonotype was found a few times. The V gene is TRBV4-1, the J gene TRBJ1-2, with D maybe TRBD1 (5 bases). The CDR3 is 12 residues long. Trimming pared 3 bases from V and 8 bases from J, leaving 10 bases between. Germline V lookup: CDR1 MGHRA, CDR2 YSYEKL. The CDR3 reads CASSHGTEGYTF. The CDR3 DNA reads TGCGCCAGCAGCCATGGGACGGAAGGCTACACCTTC.

A remark on this clonotype: Being one base from a much bigger clone, this may be a read error. The chain joins TRBV6-2 or TRBV6-3 to TRBJ2-1; D might be TRBD1 (6 bases). Germline V CDR1 and CDR2: MNHEY, SVGEGT. This CDR3 contains 14 residues. V lost 0 bases and J 13 bases, leaving 16 bases between the germline ends. CDR3 nucleotide sequence: TGTGCCAGCAGTTACTCGGATACAGGGTGGACCCAGTTCTTC. This encodes CASSYSDTGWTQFF.

Only a few counts were recorded for this clonotype. The V and J genes are TRBV28 and TRBJ2-3; 7 bases match TRBD2. The J segment lost 4 bases and the V segment lost 4 bases, leaving 8 bases of the junction unmatched. Germline V gene lookup returns CDR1 MDHEN and CDR2 SYDVKM. The CDR3 is made up of 15 amino acids. The CDR3 here is CASSWGGSNSDTQYF. For the CDR3, the DNA is TGTGCCAGCAGTTGGGGCGGGAGTAACTCAGATACGCAGTATTTT. Full variable domain (rest looked up from reference TRBV28 and TRBJ2-3): DVKVTQSSRYLVKRTGEKVFLECVQDMDHENMFWYRQDPGLGLRLIYFSYDVKMKEKGDIPEGYSVSREKKERFSLILESASTNQTSMYLCASSWGGSNSDTQYFGPGTRLTVL.

The genes are TRBV7-2 and TRBJ1-2; D is uncertain. The CDR3 runs 14 residues. Germline values: CDR1 SGHTA, CDR2 FQGNSA. Trimming cost V 2 bases and J 3 bases, with 10 bases left between them. CDR3 DNA sequence: TGTGCCAGCAGCTTAATCCCAAAGTACTATGGCTACACCTTC. Amino acid sequence: CASSLIPKYYGYTF.

This clonotype has a handful of counts. The V and J genes are TRBV5-1 and TRBJ1-1; 7 nucleotides align to TRBD1. Germline V gene data show CDR1 as SGHRS and CDR2 as YFSETQ. V lost 5 bases to trimming and J lost 4 bases; unmatched junction nucleotides: 14. The CDR3 extends over 16 amino acids. CDR3 sequence: CASSFETGRESTEAFF. Here the CDR3 DNA reads TGCGCCAGCAGTTTTGAGACAGGGCGAGAGAGCACTGAAGCTTTCTTT. Full variable domain (remainder filled in from reference TRBV5-1 and TRBJ1-1): KAGVTQTPRYLIKTRGQQVTLSCSPISGHRSVSWYQQTPGQGLQFLFEYFSETQRNKGNFPGRFSGRQFSNSRSEMNVSTLELGDSALYLCASSFETGRESTEAFFGQGTRLTVV.

This clonotype was seen a single time. One base away lies a much larger clone, so this may be a sequencing read error. This chain uses TRBV24-1 with TRBJ2-5; 7 positions match TRBD2. The V segment lost 3 bases and the J segment 11 bases; nucleotides outside the gene matches: 8. The CDR3 contains 13 residues. Germline CDR1 is KGHDR and CDR2 is SFDVKD. As DNA, the CDR3 is TGTGCCACCAGTGATAGCGGGGCCAATGAGCAGTACTTC. It translates to CATSDSGANEQYF.

This clonotype showed up many times. The chain uses TRBV7-2 and TRBJ2-7; D unresolved. V was pared by 6 bases and J by 2 bases, with 14 bases between. This CDR3 region has 14 residues. Germline loops: CDR1 SGHTA, CDR2 FQGNSA. CDR3 bases: TGTGCCAGCAGTTTATCTGGTCAAGCCTACGAGCAGTACTTC. Translating gives CASSLSGQAYEQYF.

The V and J genes are TRBV4-2 and TRBJ2-1; 11 bases are shared with TRBD2. Germline values: CDR1 LGHNA, CDR2 YNFKEQ. The CDR3 is 18 amino acids. V was clipped by 4 bases and J by 4 bases; unmatched bases: 12. The CDR3 loop reads CASSPDLAGGPGYNEQFF. The CDR3 DNA follows: TGTGCCAGCAGCCCCGATTTAGCGGGAGGGCCGGGATACAATGAGCAGTTCTTC.

The chain is built from TRBV7-2 and TRBJ2-1; tentatively, D is TRBD1 or TRBD2 (5 bases each). Trimming shortened V by 2 bases and J by 7 bases, and 12 bases separated the two germline ends. This CDR3 is built from 14 residues. The germline V gene encodes CDR1 SGHTA and CDR2 FQGNSA. In nucleotides, the CDR3 is TGTGCCAGCAGCTTATACTTCGAGGGGAATGAGCAGTTCTTC. Translated: CASSLYFEGNEQFF.

The chain employs TRBV12-3 or TRBV12-4 and TRBJ2-2; D tentatively fits TRBD1 or TRBD2 (5 bases each). The V and J ends lost 4 bases and 6 bases respectively, with 18 bases between them. CDR3 length: 16 residues. The CDR3 DNA reads as TGTGCCAGCAGTTCACACGGGGCGCGGGCGGCCGGGGAGCTGTTTTTT. It encodes CASSSHGARAAGELFF.

The table lists this clonotype with a few counts. At one boundary the junction diverges from the germline segment, which might be a read error. This chain links TRBV29-1 with TRBJ2-3; no definite D call. Germline CDR1 SQVTM, CDR2 ANQGSEA. The CDR3 loop spans 13 amino acids. For the CDR3, the DNA is TGCAGAGTTGAAGGGCTAAACACAGATACGCAGTATTTT. It encodes CRVEGLNTDTQYF.

The rearrangement uses TRBV11-2 and TRBJ2-1, with D possibly matching TRBD2 (6 bases). CDR3 length equals 12 residues. Germline CDR1 is SGHAT and CDR2 is FQNNGV. V gave up 7 bases and J gave up 9 bases, with 13 bases separating them. CDR3 in DNA: TGTGCCAGCACTGGGGGGACGATTGAGCAGTTCTTC. Amino acid sequence: CASTGGTIEQFF.

A few counts support this clonotype. The genes are TRBV7-9 and TRBJ2-1; TRBD2 matches at 10 bases. The ends lost 2 bases at V and 3 bases at J; junction bases unmatched: 7. Germline V CDR1 and CDR2: SEHNR, FQNEAQ (reference sequence). The CDR3 has 17 amino acids. The CDR3 loop reads CASSLSSTSGNYNEQFF. The CDR3 DNA sequence: TGTGCCAGCAGCTTATCCTCAACTAGCGGGAACTACAATGAGCAGTTCTTC.

A note on this clonotype: One end of the junction is discordant with germline, which a read error may explain. The rearrangement uses TRBV12-3 or TRBV12-4 and TRBJ1-5; D gene ambiguous. CDR3 length: 13 amino acids. The CDR3 DNA follows: TGTGTCAGCAGGCAACGAAGCAATCAGCCCCAGCATTTT. It codes for CVSRQRSNQPQHF.

This clonotype was recorded a few times. This chain joins TRBV6-4 and TRBJ2-6; D is unresolved. This CDR3 region has 16 residues. Germline V lookup: CDR1 MRHNA, CDR2 SNTAGT. V lost 7 bases and J lost 0, with 13 bases in between. The CDR3 sequence: CASKSDASSGANVLTF. The CDR3 bases are TGTGCCAGCAAATCGGACGCCTCCTCTGGGGCCAACGTCCTGACTTTC.

The gene calls are TRBV18 and TRBJ1-2; D is ambiguous. The CDR3 contains 17 residues. Trimming stripped 6 bases from V and 6 bases from J, with 26 bases between. Per germline, CDR1 KGHSH and CDR2 LQKENI. This chain's CDR3 is CASSSERVLVTRDGYTF. In DNA, the CDR3 is TGTGCCAGCTCTTCTGAGAGGGTTCTAGTCACGAGGGATGGCTACACCTTC.

A few counts support this clonotype. The gene calls are TRBV12-3 or TRBV12-4 and TRBJ1-2; D possibly corresponds to TRBD1 (6 bases). This CDR3 has 14 amino acids. Trimming stripped 3 bases from V and 5 bases from J, with 13 bases between. CDR3 bases: TGTGCCAGCAGTTTCAGGGGACGCAAATATGGCTACACCTTC. Encoded protein: CASSFRGRKYGYTF.

The genes are TRBV29-1 and TRBJ1-2; D is perhaps TRBD1 (6 bases). The germline V and J ends were trimmed by 2 bases and 8 bases, with 21 bases remaining between them. Germline V gene data show CDR1 as SQVTM and CDR2 as ANQGSEA. CDR3 length: 15 residues. The DNA of the CDR3 is TGCAGCGTTGAAAGATCACAGGGAATACGTGAAGGCTACACCTTC. It codes for CSVERSQGIREGYTF.

The chain has TRBV7-9 and TRBJ2-3; 7 bases match TRBD2. V shed 5 bases, J shed 11 bases, and the junction held 13 bases outside the gene matches. The CDR3 is 14 residues long. Germline CDR1 is SEHNR and CDR2 is FQNEAQ (reference sequence). The CDR3 sequence: CASSDEGGANVQYF. The CDR3 DNA reads as TGTGCCAGCAGCGACGAGGGAGGGGCAAATGTGCAGTATTTT.

This clonotype was counted a few times. The rearrangement links TRBV7-2 to TRBJ2-3; 8 bases fit TRBD2. The CDR3 extends over 18 amino acids. After removal of 1 base from V and 0 bases from J, the junction contained 9 bases not matched to a gene. Germline CDR1 SGHTA, CDR2 FQGNSA. CDR3 nucleotide sequence: TGTGCCAGCAGCTTAGTTTTCCTAGCGGGTTCTAGCACAGATACGCAGTATTTT. Translating gives CASSLVFLAGSSTDTQYF.

The rearrangement links TRBV7-9 to TRBJ1-2, with 7 bases aligning to TRBD1. This CDR3 is 15 amino acids long. In germline, CDR1 is SEHNR, CDR2 FQNEAQ (reference sequence). Trimming removed 3 bases from V and 0 bases from J; junction bases left unmatched: 4. This CDR3 reads CASSLGQWSNYGYTF. The CDR3 bases are TGTGCCAGCAGCTTGGGACAGTGGTCTAACTATGGCTACACCTTC.

About this clonotype: A much larger clone is a single base away; this may be a read error. This chain connects TRBV7-2 to TRBJ2-3; TRBD2 matches 7 bases. The germline V gene has CDR1 SGHTA and CDR2 FQGNSA. Trimming at V came to 7 bases and at J to 2 bases, leaving 12 bases not matched to a gene. The CDR3 spans 16 residues. The DNA for the CDR3 is TGTGCCAGCAACCCCTGGGCTAGCGGTGTCACAGATACGCAGTATTTT. This codes for CASNPWASGVTDTQYF.